This T cell receptor beta chain was identified in a study of blood T cell repertoires in COVID-19. Study-level background: Acute-phase and convalescent COVID-19 samples originated in the United States, Italy and Spain. Sources were T cells, B-cell-depleted T cells, or PBMCs; the material itself was cDNA or gDNA.

Methods used by the authors: Reference gene primer amplification yielded estimated nucleated cell counts. Sequencing was performed with immunoSEQ multiplex PCR; in TCRdb, only in-frame clones are kept and a portion is missing. Clonal size and the V and J genes are those of that table, whereas D and trimming came from the DNA. This sample carries some 96,000 clones, about 91% of them seen once, and the ten largest clones take 4.5% to 6.5%. This sequence originates from a human donor in a cohort sampled during active COVID-19. Sequences were obtained from peripheral blood.

The CDR3 sequence is CASSFLAGGRNEQFF. In nucleotides, the CDR3 is TGTGCCAGCAGCTTTCTTGCGGGAGGGCGCAATGAGCAGTTCTTC. The J gene is TRBJ2-1, the V gene TRBV7-2; TRBD2 agrees at 9 bases. Germline CDR1 is SGHTA and CDR2 is FQGNSA. V was pared by 3 bases and J by 6 bases, with 6 bases of the junction left unmatched. This CDR3 has 15 residues.